This T cell receptor beta chain comes out of a study of CD4+ T cells in melanoma. TCRdb's table, derived via immunoSEQ multiplex PCR, lists solely in-frame clones and lacks some. The sample consists of 5,500 to 8,000 clones, more than 65% of them appearing once. Turning to this clone: As yet, its antigen is unknown.

Study-wide points: A reported correlation linked neoantigen-specific CD4+ T cells to CD8+, macrophage and B cell function.

The sample consisted of cells from a culture (not recorded whether cultured in vitro). The TCR sequence derives from a human donor with melanoma.

This chain's CDR3 is CASSQGLAGGRAKNIQYF. In DNA, the CDR3 is TGTGCCAGCAGCCAAGGGCTAGCGGGGGGGCGGGCCAAAAACATTCAGTACTTC. The rearrangement joins TRBV3-1 (or the pseudogene TRBV3-2) to TRBJ2-4; 12 positions agree with TRBD2. The CDR3 contains 18 residues. Germline values: CDR1 LGHDT, CDR2 YNNKEL (reference sequence). V dropped 1 base and J dropped 1; count of bases not matched to a gene: 5.